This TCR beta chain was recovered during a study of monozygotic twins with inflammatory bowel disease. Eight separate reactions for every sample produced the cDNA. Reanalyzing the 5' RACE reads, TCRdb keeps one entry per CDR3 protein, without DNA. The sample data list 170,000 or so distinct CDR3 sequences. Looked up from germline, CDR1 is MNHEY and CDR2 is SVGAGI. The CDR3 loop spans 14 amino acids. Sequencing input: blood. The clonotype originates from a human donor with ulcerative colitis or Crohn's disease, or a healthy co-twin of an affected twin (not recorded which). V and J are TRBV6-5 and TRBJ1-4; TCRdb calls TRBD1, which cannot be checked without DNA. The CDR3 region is CASSYDRGYEKLFF.